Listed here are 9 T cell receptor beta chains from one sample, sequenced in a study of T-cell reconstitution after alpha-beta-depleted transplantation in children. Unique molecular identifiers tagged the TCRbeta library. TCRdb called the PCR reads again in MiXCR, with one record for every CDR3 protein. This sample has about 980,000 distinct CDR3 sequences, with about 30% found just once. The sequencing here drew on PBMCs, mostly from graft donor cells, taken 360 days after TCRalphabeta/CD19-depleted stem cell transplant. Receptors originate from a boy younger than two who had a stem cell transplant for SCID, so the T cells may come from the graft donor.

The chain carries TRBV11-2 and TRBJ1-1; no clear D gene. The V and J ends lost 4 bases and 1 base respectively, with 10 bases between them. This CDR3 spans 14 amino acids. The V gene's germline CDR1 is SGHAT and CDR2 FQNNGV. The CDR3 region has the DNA TGTGCCAGCAGCTCAAGGGCCCCGAACACTGAAGCTTTCTTT. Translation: CASSSRAPNTEAFF.

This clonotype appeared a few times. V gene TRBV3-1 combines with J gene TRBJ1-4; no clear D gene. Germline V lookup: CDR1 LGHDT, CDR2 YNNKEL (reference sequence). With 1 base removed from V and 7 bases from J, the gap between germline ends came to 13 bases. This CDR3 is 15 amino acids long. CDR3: CASSQAEPLGEKLFF. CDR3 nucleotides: TGTGCCAGCAGCCAAGCCGAACCGCTTGGTGAAAAACTGTTTTTT.

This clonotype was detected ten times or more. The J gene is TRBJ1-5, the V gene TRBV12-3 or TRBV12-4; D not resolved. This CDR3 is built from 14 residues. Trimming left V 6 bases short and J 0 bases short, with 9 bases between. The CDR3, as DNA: TGTGCCAGCAGCCCGGGATTTAGCAATCAGCCCCAGCATTTT. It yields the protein CASSPGFSNQPQHF.

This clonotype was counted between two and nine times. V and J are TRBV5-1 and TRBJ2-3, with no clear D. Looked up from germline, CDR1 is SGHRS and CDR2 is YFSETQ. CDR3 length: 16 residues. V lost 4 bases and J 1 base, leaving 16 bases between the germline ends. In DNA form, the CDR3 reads TGCGCCAGCAGCCACACAGACCCTTGGGGCACAGATACGCAGTATTTT. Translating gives CASSHTDPWGTDTQYF.

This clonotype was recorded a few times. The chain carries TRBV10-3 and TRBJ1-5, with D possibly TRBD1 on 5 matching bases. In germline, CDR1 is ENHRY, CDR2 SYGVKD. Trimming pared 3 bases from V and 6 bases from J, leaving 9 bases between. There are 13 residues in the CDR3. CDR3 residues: CAISDNQGQPQHF. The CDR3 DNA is TGTGCCATCAGTGATAATCAGGGTCAGCCCCAGCATTTT.

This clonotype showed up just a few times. The CDR3 DNA is TGTGCCAGCAGCTCTCTTGGGGGGGTGGAGCCCCAGCATTTT. Its protein is CASSSLGGVEPQHF. V is TRBV12-3 or TRBV12-4 and J is TRBJ1-5; weak D call: TRBD1 (5 bases). The CDR3 runs 14 residues. V was trimmed by 6 bases and J by 8 bases, leaving 17 bases between them.

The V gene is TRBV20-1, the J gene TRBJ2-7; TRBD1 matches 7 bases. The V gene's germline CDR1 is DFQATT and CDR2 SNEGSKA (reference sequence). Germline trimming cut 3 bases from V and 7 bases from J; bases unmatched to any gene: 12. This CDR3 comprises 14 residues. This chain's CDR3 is CSASPTTGLREQYF. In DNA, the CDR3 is TGCAGTGCTAGTCCGACGACAGGGCTGAGGGAGCAGTACTTC.

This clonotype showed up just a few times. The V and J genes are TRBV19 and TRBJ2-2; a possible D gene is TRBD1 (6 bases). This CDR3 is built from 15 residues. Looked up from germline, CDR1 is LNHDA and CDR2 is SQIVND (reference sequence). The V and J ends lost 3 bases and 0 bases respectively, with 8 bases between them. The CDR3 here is CASSIGGANTGELFF. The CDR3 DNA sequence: TGTGCCAGTAGTATTGGGGGCGCGAACACCGGGGAGCTGTTTTTT. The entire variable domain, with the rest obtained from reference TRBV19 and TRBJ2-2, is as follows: DGGITQSPKYLFRKEGQNVTLSCEQNLNHDAMYWYRQDPGQGLRLIYYSQIVNDFQKGDIAEGYSVSREKKESFPLTVTSAQKNPTAFYLCASSIGGANTGELFFGEGSRLTVL.

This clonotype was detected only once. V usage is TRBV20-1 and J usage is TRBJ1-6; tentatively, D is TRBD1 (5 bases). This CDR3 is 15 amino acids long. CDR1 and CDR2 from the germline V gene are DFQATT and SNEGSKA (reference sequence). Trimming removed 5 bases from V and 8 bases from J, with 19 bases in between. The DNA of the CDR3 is TGCAGTGCTCCCACACTAGGGACCAAGGATTCACCCCTCCACTTT. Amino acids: CSAPTLGTKDSPLHF.